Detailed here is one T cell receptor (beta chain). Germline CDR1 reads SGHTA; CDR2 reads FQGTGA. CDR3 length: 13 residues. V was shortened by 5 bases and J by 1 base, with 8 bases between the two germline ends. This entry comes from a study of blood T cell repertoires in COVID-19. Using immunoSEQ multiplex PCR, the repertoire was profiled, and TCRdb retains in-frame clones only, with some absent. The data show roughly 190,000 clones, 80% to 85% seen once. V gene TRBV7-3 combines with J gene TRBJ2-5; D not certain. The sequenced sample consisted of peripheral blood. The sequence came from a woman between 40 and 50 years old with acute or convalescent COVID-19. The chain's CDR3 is CASSRSPQETQYF. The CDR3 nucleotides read TGTGCCAGCAGCCGGAGCCCCCAAGAGACCCAGTACTTC.